These T cell receptor beta chains were read from a single sample in a study of beta chain features in type 1 diabetes. Some clones are missing from TCRdb's copy, which holds only in-frame ones; the method was immunoSEQ multiplex PCR. The data show 300,000 to 350,000 clones, about 19% seen once. The specimen sequenced was naive CD4+ T cells from blood. These receptor sequences come from a woman between 18 and 29 years old in good health. Both conserved end residues are part of each CDR3. The D gene is left open where the match is weak. Size is omitted from some rows. Given values are once, few, many or a class for expanded clones.

V gene	J gene	clone size	D gene	CDR3 DNA	CDR3 protein
TRBV30	TRBJ2-7	-	-	TGTGCCTGGAGTGTAAGGGGGTCCTACGAGCAGTACTTC	CAWSVRGSYEQYF
TRBV4-1	TRBJ1-1	-	-	TGCGCCAGCAGCCAAGATCGAGCGGCGATGAACACTGAAGCTTTCTTT	CASSQDRAAMNTEAFF
TRBV30	TRBJ2-3	few	TRBD2	TGTGCCAGACAAGGGACTAGCGGGACCACAGATACGCAGTATTTT	CARQGTSGTTDTQYF
TRBV19	TRBJ2-3	-	-	TGTGCCAGTAGTTCGCCAGGGGTAAGCACAGATACGCAGTATTTT	CASSSPGVSTDTQYF
TRBV5-1	TRBJ2-7	-	TRBD1	TGCGCCAGCAGCAAGGGACAGTCCTACGAGCAGTACTTC	CASSKGQSYEQYF
TRBV7-9	TRBJ1-1	few	TRBD1	TGTGCCAGCAGCTTAGGGTCCGGGACAGGGCGGACTGAAGCTTTCTTT	CASSLGSGTGRTEAFF
TRBV29-1	TRBJ1-5	few	-	TGCAGCGTAGACCCGGGGGGCGATCAGCCCCAGCATTTT	CSVDPGGDQPQHF
TRBV5-1	TRBJ2-1	once	TRBD2	TGCGCCAGCAGCTTAGCGGGAGAAACCTACAATGAGCAGTTCTTC	CASSLAGETYNEQFF
TRBV15	TRBJ1-4	few	TRBD1	TGTGCCACCTTACCGGACAGGGGATGGGGGGAACTGTTTTTT	CATLPDRGWGELFF
TRBV14	TRBJ2-7	few	-	TGTGCCAGCAGATTGACAGGACAAAAGCAGTACTTC	CASRLTGQKQYF
TRBV30	TRBJ1-2	-	-	TGTGCCCGGATATATGAGGGGGAATATGGCTACACCTTC	CARIYEGEYGYTF
TRBV5-6	TRBJ2-5	few	TRBD2	TGTGCCAGCGCCGGGACTAGCTTAGAGACCCAGTACTTC	CASAGTSLETQYF
TRBV15	TRBJ2-7	few	TRBD2	TGTGCCACCAGCGGGGGACTAGCGGGAGTAGGTGTGCAGTACTTC	CATSGGLAGVGVQYF
TRBV10-3	TRBJ2-7	few	-	TGTGCCATCAGTGAGAAACAGGGCTATCCCTACGAGCAGTACTTC	CAISEKQGYPYEQYF
TRBV6-6	TRBJ1-2	few	TRBD1	TGTGCCAGCAGTCGGGACAGCCGTTTGGGCTACACCTTC	CASSRDSRLGYTF
TRBV6-5	TRBJ2-3	-	TRBD2	TGTGCCAGCCGACCTAGCGGGGGGGCCACAGATACGCAGTATTTT	CASRPSGGATDTQYF
TRBV7-7	TRBJ2-1	once	TRBD1	TGTGCTAGCAGCTTAGCCGGGACAGGGCACAATGAGCAGTTCTTC	CASSLAGTGHNEQFF
TRBV30	TRBJ1-1	-	-	TGTGCCTGGGGTCCCCCTTACTTGGTCACTGAAGCTTTCTTT	CAWGPPYLVTEAFF
TRBV2	TRBJ2-1	-	TRBD2	TGTGCCAGCAGACTAGCGGGAGGCGAGCAGTTCTTC	CASRLAGGEQFF
TRBV29-1	TRBJ2-2	few	TRBD1	TGCAGCGCTTCTGGGACAGGAAACACCGGGGAGCTGTTTTTT	CSASGTGNTGELFF
TRBV29-1	TRBJ2-2	-	TRBD2	TGCAGCGTTGCTCTAGCGGGGGTCACCGGGGAGCTGTTTTTT	CSVALAGVTGELFF
TRBV30	TRBJ2-5	-	TRBD1	TGTGCCTGGAGGCTTGGGACAGGACAAGAGACCCAGTACTTC	CAWRLGTGQETQYF
TRBV5-1	TRBJ2-3	once	-	TGCGCCAGCAGCCCCGTGCCGGGACTGAGCACAGATACGCAGTATTTT	CASSPVPGLSTDTQYF
TRBV5-1	TRBJ2-3	few	TRBD1	TGCGCCAGCAGCTTGAGATCAGGGGGCGCCACAGATACGCAGTATTTT	CASSLRSGGATDTQYF
TRBV29-1	TRBJ2-7	-	TRBD2	TGCAGCGGTCGACTAGCGGGAGGGGACGAGCAGTACTTC	CSGRLAGGDEQYF
TRBV6-5	TRBJ2-1	-	TRBD2	TGTGCCAGCAGGACTAGCGGGAAGGCCAATGAGCAGTTCTTC	CASRTSGKANEQFF
TRBV14	TRBJ1-4	few	-	TGTGCCAGCCCGAGCCCGGGACACGACGAAAAACTGTTTTTT	CASPSPGHDEKLFF
TRBV11-2	TRBJ1-6	-	-	TGTGCCAGCAGCTTACTGCCAGACTCCCCCCTCCACTTT	CASSLLPDSPLHF
TRBV30	TRBJ1-2	-	TRBD1	TGTGCCTGGAGTTTTACAGGGGATGGCTACACCTTC	CAWSFTGDGYTF
TRBV19	TRBJ2-2	-	-	TGTGCCAGTAGTATTCAGAAGAACACCGGGGAGCTGTTTTTT	CASSIQKNTGELFF
TRBV6-1	TRBJ1-5	-	-	TGTGCCAGCAGAGAACATAGCAATCAGCCCCAGCATTTT	CASREHSNQPQHF
TRBV6-5	TRBJ1-6	-	-	TGTGCCAGCAGTTACGGGCAGCCCGCGAATTCACCCCTCCACTTT	CASSYGQPANSPLHF
TRBV29-1	TRBJ1-1	few	-	TGCAGCGTTGAAAGGGGTTACACTGAAGCTTTCTTT	CSVERGYTEAFF
TRBV30	TRBJ1-2	few	-	TGTGCCTGGAGAAGGACTGGCTCAGGCTACACCTTC	CAWRRTGSGYTF
TRBV15	TRBJ2-1	-	-	TGTGCCACCAGCACGCGACAGGGGAGGGCCGCCAATGAGCAGTTCTTC	CATSTRQGRAANEQFF
TRBV5-1	TRBJ2-3	-	TRBD2	TGCGCCAGCACCACGGGCGGGAGTAACGCAGATACGCAGTATTTT	CASTTGGSNADTQYF
TRBV4-1	TRBJ2-1	-	TRBD2	TGCGCCAGCAACCCGGGACTAGCGGTTAATGAGCAGTTCTTC	CASNPGLAVNEQFF
TRBV5-1	TRBJ2-3	few	TRBD1	TGCGCCAGCAGCTTGGCCCCAGGGGGAGCAGATACGCAGTATTTT	CASSLAPGGADTQYF
TRBV11-1	TRBJ2-1	-	-	TGTGCCAGCAGCTTCCGTCATCGGGGAAGCTCCTACAATGAGCAGTTCTTC	CASSFRHRGSSYNEQFF
TRBV7-6	TRBJ2-5	-	-	TGTGCCAGCAGTTCCGGGACTGCAGAGACCCAGTACTTC	CASSSGTAETQYF
TRBV12-5	TRBJ1-2	-	TRBD1	TGTGCTAGTGGTTTTGGGCTGGGACAGGGCAATGGCTACACCTTC	CASGFGLGQGNGYTF
TRBV14	TRBJ2-1	few	TRBD2	TGTGCCAGCAGCCGACTAGCGGGGGGCGTTCTGTACAATGAGCAGTTCTTC	CASSRLAGGVLYNEQFF
TRBV9	TRBJ1-1	few	-	TGTGCCAGCAGCGGGGAGACGAGCACTGAAGCTTTCTTT	CASSGETSTEAFF
TRBV4-3	TRBJ1-1	-	TRBD1	TGCGCCAGCAGCCAAGATGTCCCGGGACAGGGTTTCGGGCCTGAAGCTTTCTTT	CASSQDVPGQGFGPEAFF
TRBV18	TRBJ1-1	-	TRBD1	TGTGCCAGCTCTCGCCGACAGGGAGACGGGGCTGAAGCTTTCTTT	CASSRRQGDGAEAFF